Listed below are T cell receptor beta chains from one sample, sequenced in a study of CD8 T cells in Susac syndrome. TCRdb passed the immunoSEQ multiplex PCR reads through MiXCR, listing each CDR3 protein once. There are some 200,000 distinct CDR3 sequences in the sample; 80% to 95% occur only once, and about 0.15% lies in the top ten. Sequencing was carried out using CD8+ T cells from PBMCs. The receptor set was obtained from a human donor with multiple sclerosis. The CDR3 runs from the conserved cysteine through the conserved F or W. Expanded clones get a size class; other rows say once, few or many, or leave the size out.

TRBJ2-5	NA	TRBV19	CASSAHRGSQETQYF
TRBJ2-7	NA	TRBV2	CASSETSGSNSYEQYF
TRBJ2-2	NA	TRBV6-1	CASSGLGDTGELFF
TRBJ2-7	NA	TRBV30	CACWDREDEQYF
TRBJ1-2	NA	TRBV15	CATSSTIRGTSLGYTF
TRBJ2-7	NA	TRBV7-9	CASRPRQGADEQYF
TRBJ2-1	NA	TRBV20-1	CSARDRTLQGATIQSVSGEQFF
TRBJ2-2	NA	TRBV4-2	CASSPGDEGARELFF
TRBJ1-5	NA	TRBV6-2/TRBV6-3	CASSYSILRLDQPQHF
TRBJ2-5	NA	TRBV13	CASSIEQGRQETQYF
TRBJ1-6	NA	TRBV4-1	CASSQDPGTNSPLHF
TRBJ2-7	NA	TRBV5-1	CASSPPYEQYF
TRBJ2-3	NA	TRBV20-1	CSAPRRDPVFSTDTQYF
TRBJ2-2	NA	TRBV5-6	CASSRVTLTGELFF
TRBJ1-2	NA	TRBV4-3	CASSQDEAANYGYTF
TRBJ2-3	NA	TRBV6-5	CASSYSWDRGDDTQYF
TRBJ1-1	once	TRBV2	CASSPGQGGWGTEAFF
TRBJ2-1	NA	TRBV5-1	CASRVASNEQFF
TRBJ2-5	NA	TRBV5-1	CASSLAREKETQYF
TRBJ2-1	NA	TRBV27	CASSYDWDRAESYNEQFF
TRBJ2-2	NA	TRBV11-2	CASTSLIGTSNTGELFF
TRBJ2-7	NA	TRBV6-9	CASSYWPPGRQGVEQYF
TRBJ2-1	NA	TRBV25-1	CASSEWSNEQFF
TRBJ2-7	NA	TRBV5-6	CASSYGQLSSYEQYF
TRBJ2-7	NA	TRBV3-1	CASSSEGGNSYEQYF
TRBJ2-3	few	TRBV4-2	CASSQELAEGRDTQYF
TRBJ2-7	once	TRBV7-9	CASSLTPGHEQYF
TRBJ1-5	NA	TRBV9	CASSRDGGAQPQHF
TRBJ1-1	NA	TRBV27	CASLPGLGLNTEAFF
TRBJ2-1	NA	TRBV20-1	CSARPGLAGQSSYNEQFF